This TCR beta chain was recovered during a study of blood T cell repertoires in COVID-19. In the study overall: The United States, Italy and Spain were the sources of the acute and convalescent COVID-19 samples. The cDNA or gDNA used as material had been derived from T cells, B-cell-depleted T cells, or PBMCs.

Data came from immunoSEQ multiplex PCR; TCRdb stores just in-frame clones and leaves some out. The data show 65,000 to 75,000 clones, over 70% seen once. The CDR3 loop spans 15 amino acids. Germline CDR1 reads MNHEY; CDR2 reads SVGAGI. V was shortened by 4 bases and J by 2 bases, with 11 bases between the two germline ends. V is TRBV6-5 and J is TRBJ2-2; D possibly corresponds to TRBD2 (7 bases). Sequencing used peripheral blood. This clonotype was obtained from a human donor in a cohort sampled during active COVID-19. CDR3 DNA sequence: TGTGCCAGCAGTTCCCCGGGGGGCAACACCGGGGAGCTGTTTTTT. Translation gives CASSSPGGNTGELFF.